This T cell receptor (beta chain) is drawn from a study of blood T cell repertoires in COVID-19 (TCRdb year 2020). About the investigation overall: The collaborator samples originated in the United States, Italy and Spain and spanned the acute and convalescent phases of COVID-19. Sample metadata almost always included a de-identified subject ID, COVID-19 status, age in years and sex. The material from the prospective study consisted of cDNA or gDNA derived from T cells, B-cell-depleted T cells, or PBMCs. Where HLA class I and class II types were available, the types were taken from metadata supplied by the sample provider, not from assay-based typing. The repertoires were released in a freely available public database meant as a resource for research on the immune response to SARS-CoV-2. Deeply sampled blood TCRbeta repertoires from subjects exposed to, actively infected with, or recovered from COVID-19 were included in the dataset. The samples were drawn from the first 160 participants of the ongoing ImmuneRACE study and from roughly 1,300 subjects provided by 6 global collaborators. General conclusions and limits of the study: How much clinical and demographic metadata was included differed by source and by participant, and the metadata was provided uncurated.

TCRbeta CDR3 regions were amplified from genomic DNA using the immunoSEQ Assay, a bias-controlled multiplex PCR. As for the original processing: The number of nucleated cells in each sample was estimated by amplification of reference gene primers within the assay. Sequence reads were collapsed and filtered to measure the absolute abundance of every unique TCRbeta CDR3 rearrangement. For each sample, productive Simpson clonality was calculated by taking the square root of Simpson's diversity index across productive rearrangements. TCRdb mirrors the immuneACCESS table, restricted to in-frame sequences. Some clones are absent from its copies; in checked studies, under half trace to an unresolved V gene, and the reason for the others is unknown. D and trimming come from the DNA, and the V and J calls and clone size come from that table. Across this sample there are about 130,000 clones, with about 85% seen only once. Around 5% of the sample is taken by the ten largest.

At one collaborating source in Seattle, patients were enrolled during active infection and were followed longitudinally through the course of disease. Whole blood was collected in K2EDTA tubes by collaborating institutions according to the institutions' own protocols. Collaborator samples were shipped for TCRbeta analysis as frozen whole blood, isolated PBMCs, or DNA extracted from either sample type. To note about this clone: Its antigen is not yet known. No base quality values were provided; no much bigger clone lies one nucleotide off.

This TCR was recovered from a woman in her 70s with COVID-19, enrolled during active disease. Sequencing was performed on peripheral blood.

The nucleotide sequence is given as TGTGCCAGCAGCTTCGGGACAGGGGAAAACACCATATATTTT. Translated, this gives CASSFGTGENTIYF. The chain is encoded by TRBV7-2 joined to TRBJ1-3; TRBD1 lines up with 10 middle nucleotides. CDR1 SGHTA and CDR2 FQGNSA were looked up in the germline V gene. Taken from cysteine to phenylalanine, the CDR3 has 14 residues. Here the CDR3 DNA is all that survives: 42 bases in frame from base 1. V lost 3 bases and J lost 6 bases, and the count of bases not matched to a germline gene is 2.